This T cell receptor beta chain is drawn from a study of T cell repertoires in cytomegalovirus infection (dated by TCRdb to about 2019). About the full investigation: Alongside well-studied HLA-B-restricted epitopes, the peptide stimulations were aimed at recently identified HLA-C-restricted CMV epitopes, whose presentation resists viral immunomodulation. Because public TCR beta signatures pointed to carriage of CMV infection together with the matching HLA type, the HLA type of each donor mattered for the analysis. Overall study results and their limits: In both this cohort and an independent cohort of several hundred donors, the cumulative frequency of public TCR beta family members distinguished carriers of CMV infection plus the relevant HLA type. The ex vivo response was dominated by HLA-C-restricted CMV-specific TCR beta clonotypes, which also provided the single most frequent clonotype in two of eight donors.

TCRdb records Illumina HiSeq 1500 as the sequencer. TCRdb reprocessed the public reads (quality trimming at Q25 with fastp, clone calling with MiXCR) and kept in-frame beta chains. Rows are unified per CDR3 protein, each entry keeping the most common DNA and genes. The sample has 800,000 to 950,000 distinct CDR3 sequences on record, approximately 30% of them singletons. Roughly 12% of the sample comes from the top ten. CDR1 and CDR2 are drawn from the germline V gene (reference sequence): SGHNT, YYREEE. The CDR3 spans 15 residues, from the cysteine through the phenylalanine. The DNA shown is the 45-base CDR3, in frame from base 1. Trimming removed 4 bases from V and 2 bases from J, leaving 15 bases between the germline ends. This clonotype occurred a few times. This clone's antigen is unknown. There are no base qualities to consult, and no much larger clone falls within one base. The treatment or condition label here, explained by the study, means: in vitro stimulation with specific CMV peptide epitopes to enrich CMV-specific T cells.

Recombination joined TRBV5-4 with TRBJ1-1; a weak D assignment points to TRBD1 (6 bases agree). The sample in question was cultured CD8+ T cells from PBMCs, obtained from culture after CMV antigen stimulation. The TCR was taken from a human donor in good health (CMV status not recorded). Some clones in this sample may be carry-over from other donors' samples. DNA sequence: TGTGCCAGCAGCCCGACAGGTCCGATAAACACTGAAGCTTTCTTT. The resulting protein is CASSPTGPINTEAFF.